Given below is one T cell receptor beta chain in context. As yet, its antigen is unknown. This CDR3 is 18 amino acids long. Germline assignment: CDR1 SGHTA and CDR2 FQGTGA. Germline trimming cut 0 bases from V and 0 bases from J; bases unmatched to any gene: 5. The sample comes from a study of cytomegalovirus exposure and HLA in healthy donors. The study, taken as a whole, reports: Indistinguishable V segments, including TRBV6-2 and TRBV6-3, were excluded.

The primer mix had 60 Vbeta and 13 Jbeta primers. Libraries were prepared by immunoSEQ multiplex PCR; TCRdb keeps only in-frame clonotypes and omits some of them. In the table there are 150,000 to 200,000 clones, 65% to 85% of which are singletons. The sequencing sample was made of PBMCs. The rearrangement uses TRBV7-3 and TRBJ2-3; 11 bases map to TRBD2. This sequence originates from a woman aged 50 to 60 in good health and CMV-seropositive. The CDR3 is CASSLTVLAGGSTDTQYF. The DNA for the CDR3 is TGTGCCAGCAGCTTAACTGTGCTAGCGGGGGGAAGCACAGATACGCAGTATTTT.